Sequencing of this TCR beta chain was carried out in a study of Graves' ophthalmopathy and Graves' hyperthyroidism. Regarding the study as a whole: Prediction of ophthalmopathy progression reached 70.59% sensitivity and under 80% specificity. A roughly 80% specificity and 87.88% sensitivity were achieved by a 13-signature model that separated ophthalmopathy from stable hyperthyroidism. Blood was where most expanded thyroid clonotypes above 0.001 frequency also turned up.

RNA transcripts yielded amplified TCR beta CDR3 regions. Second-round multiplex PCR followed a first-round RT-PCR using HTBI primers. TCRdb re-analysed the multiplex PCR reads in MiXCR, keeping a single row per CDR3 protein. Of about 210,000 distinct CDR3 sequences listed, about 32% are singletons. The table lists this clonotype with many counts. Its antigen remains unknown. Every ophthalmopathy donor presented moderate-to-severe activity, CAS ≥3, NOSPECS ≥4 and duration under 3 months. The source of this sequence is a man aged 45-65 years with Graves' ophthalmopathy. Sequencing was carried out using peripheral blood.

CDR3 in amino acids: CASTGQGSTGELFF. The DNA for the CDR3 is TGCGCCAGCACGGGACAGGGCAGCACCGGGGAGCTGTTTTTT. This chain links TRBV4-1 with TRBJ2-2, with TRBD1 matching 9 bases. The J segment lost 4 bases and the V segment lost 7 bases, leaving 4 bases of the junction unmatched. CDR3 length equals 14 residues. Per the germline V gene, CDR1 is MGHRA and CDR2 is YSYEKL.